This T cell receptor (beta chain) was identified in a study of patients and donors after allogeneic stem cell transplantation. The CDR3 consists of 15 residues. V lost 6 bases to trimming and J lost 4 bases; unmatched junction nucleotides: 8. Germline CDR1 and CDR2: DFQATT and SNEGSKA (reference sequence). Using its own MiXCR run on the RT-PCR reads, TCRdb lists one record per CDR3 protein. The profile shows about 200,000 distinct CDR3 sequences, around two fifths of them singletons. The material sequenced was blood, either unsorted or a sorted T cell fraction (not recorded which). The chain carries TRBV20-1 and TRBJ2-1, with 11 positions matching TRBD2. This sequence originates from a human donor who was either an allogeneic HSCT recipient or a stem cell or donor lymphocyte infusion donor (not recorded which). It is not recorded whose cells these are; they may come from a transplant donor. The CDR3 bases are TGCAGTGCACACCCTTGGACTAGCGGGTACAATGAGCAGTTCTTC. Its translation: CSAHPWTSGYNEQFF.